Each of the 25 T cell receptor beta chains below was sequenced from the same sample in a study of shared clonotypes between healthy human individuals. Clones were read by immunoSEQ multiplex PCR, and TCRdb kept only the in-frame ones, dropping some. The sample contains 2.3 million or so clones, 85% to 95% of which appear only once. Source material: naive CD4+ T cells from PBMCs. As to subset: CD45RA+ positively selected. The receptors were sampled from a man younger than 35 in good health. Some clones in this sample may be carry-over from other donors' samples.

The count of this clone is one. V gene TRBV29-1 combines with J gene TRBJ2-2; 10 nucleotides agree with TRBD2. The germline V gene has CDR1 SQVTM and CDR2 ANQGSEA. The CDR3 runs to 13 residues. In DNA form, the CDR3 reads TGCAGTGGGACTAGCGAGAACACCGGGGAGCTGTTTTTT. Translation: CSGTSENTGELFF.

CDR3 sequence (DNA): TGTGCCTGGAGCCCTCTCTACGAGCAGTACTTC. This codes for CAWSPLYEQYF. The chain links TRBV30 to TRBJ2-7; D is ambiguous. CDR3 length: 11 residues. The V end was cut by 3 bases, the J end by 3 bases, with 6 bases between. CDR1 is GTSNPN, CDR2 SVGIG, per germline (reference sequence).

The CDR3: CASSPRLAGPYNEQFF. Written as DNA, the CDR3 is TGTGCCAGCAGCCCCCGACTAGCGGGACCCTACAATGAGCAGTTCTTC. V is TRBV6-6 and J is TRBJ2-1; 11 bases line up with TRBD2. This CDR3 comprises 16 residues. J was trimmed by 2 bases and V by 6 bases; bases with no gene match: 6. Germline CDR1 is MNHNY and CDR2 is SVGAGI (reference sequence).

The chain links TRBV7-3 to TRBJ1-1; 8 bases fit TRBD1. CDR1 and CDR2 from the germline V gene are SGHTA and FQGTGA. Unmatched junction bases numbered 3, after V lost 5 bases and J lost 4 bases. The length of the CDR3 is 13 residues. The CDR3 sequence: CASSGQGSTEAFF. The CDR3 coding sequence is TGTGCCAGCAGCGGACAGGGCAGCACTGAAGCTTTCTTT.

The V and J genes are TRBV11-2 and TRBJ2-2; D perhaps matches TRBD2 (5 bases). From germline, CDR1 is SGHAT and CDR2 FQNNGV. The CDR3 totals 16 residues. Trimming left V 5 bases short and J 0 bases short, with 13 bases between. The CDR3 reads CASSPRTGANTGELFF. For the CDR3, the DNA is TGTGCCAGCAGCCCCCGGACTGGGGCGAACACCGGGGAGCTGTTTTTT.

The count of this clone is one. The chain couples TRBV28 to TRBJ2-6, with D unresolved. This CDR3 is built from 14 residues. Germline V gene sequence: CDR1 MDHEN, CDR2 SYDVKM. With 10 bases removed from V and 2 bases from J, the gap between germline ends came to 12 bases. DNA of the CDR3: TGTGCCACCCTTAACGGACCTGGGGCCAACGTCCTGACTTTC. This encodes CATLNGPGANVLTF.

The V gene is TRBV18, the J gene TRBJ1-5, with 7 bases lining up with TRBD1. J lost 4 bases, V lost 5 bases, and 8 bases had no gene match. The germline CDR1 and CDR2 sequences are KGHSH and LQKENI. The CDR3 totals 15 residues. The chain's CDR3 is CASSSGTVLNQPQHF. In nucleotides, the CDR3 is TGTGCCAGCTCAAGCGGGACAGTTCTTAATCAGCCCCAGCATTTT.

The chain carries TRBV28 and TRBJ2-3, with D possibly TRBD2 on 5 matching bases. Germline CDR1 and CDR2: MDHEN and SYDVKM. The CDR3 extends over 18 amino acids. The V gene lost 5 bases and the J gene lost 2 bases, with 23 bases spanning the gap. CDR3 sequence reads: CASSTYWRLRYSTDTQYF. The CDR3 DNA reads as TGTGCCAGCAGTACCTACTGGAGACTACGTTACTCCACAGATACGCAGTATTTT.

The rearrangement links TRBV18 to TRBJ1-4; TRBD1 might be the D (5 bases). Germline-derived CDR1 and CDR2 are KGHSH and LQKENI. This CDR3 contains 18 residues. Trimming pared 2 bases from V and 8 bases from J, leaving 24 bases between. CDR3 coding DNA: TGTGCCAGCTCACCAGAACCTGACACGGGGGTAGAGGGCGAAAAACTGTTTTTT. Residues: CASSPEPDTGVEGEKLFF.

The gene calls are TRBV9 and TRBJ2-1, with 8 bases aligning to TRBD2. Trimming cost V 3 bases and J 5 bases; bases outside gene matches: 7. CDR1 is SGDLS and CDR2 is YYNGEE in the germline V gene. The CDR3 runs 15 residues. The DNA for the CDR3 is TGTGCCAGCAGCGCGGACGGGACTAGAAACAATGAGCAGTTCTTC. The encoded protein is CASSADGTRNNEQFF. Full variable domain (remainder filled in from reference TRBV9 and TRBJ2-1): DSGVTQTPKHLITATGQRVTLRCSPRSGDLSVYWYQQSLDQGLQFLIQYYNGEERAKGNILERFSAQQFPDLHSELNLSSLELGDSALYFCASSADGTRNNEQFFGPGTRLTVL.

The gene calls are TRBV29-1 and TRBJ2-7; D perhaps matches TRBD1 (5 bases). The CDR3 has 14 residues. V was cut by 6 bases and J by 0 bases, with 15 bases left in between. Germline-derived CDR1 and CDR2 are SQVTM and ANQGSEA. The CDR3 is CSVHTTGASYEQYF. The CDR3 DNA follows: TGCAGCGTCCATACCACAGGAGCCTCCTACGAGCAGTACTTC.

The chain has TRBV13 and TRBJ2-3; no clear D gene. The CDR3 contains 12 residues. Per germline, CDR1 PRHDT and CDR2 FYEKMQ (reference sequence). Deletions cut 3 bases from V and 3 bases from J, with 4 bases between. This CDR3 reads CASSLGTDTQYF. CDR3 nucleotides: TGTGCCAGCAGCTTGGGGACAGATACGCAGTATTTT.

The chain uses TRBV11-3 and TRBJ2-3; maybe TRBD2 (5 bases). Germline-derived CDR1 and CDR2 are SGHNT and YENEEA. The V gene lost 6 bases and the J gene lost 1 base, with 17 bases spanning the gap. There are 16 residues in the CDR3. This CDR3 is CASSLSARAGTDTQYF. The CDR3 DNA follows: TGTGCCAGCAGTCTCTCCGCGAGGGCCGGCACAGATACGCAGTATTTT.

CDR3 residues: CASRHTRDRGRGAGNTIYF. For the CDR3, the DNA is TGTGCCAGCAGGCATACCCGGGACAGGGGGCGCGGCGCTGGAAACACCATATATTTT. This chain joins TRBV7-9 and TRBJ1-3, with 12 bases identical to TRBD1. Germline CDR1 reads SEHNR; CDR2 reads FQNEAQ (reference sequence). The CDR3 extends over 19 amino acids. V gave up 6 bases and J gave up 2 bases; unmatched junction bases: 14.

The chain couples TRBV6-5 to TRBJ2-1; 7 positions agree with TRBD2. Germline CDR1 is MNHEY and CDR2 is SVGAGI. The CDR3 loop spans 16 amino acids. Trimming at V came to 2 bases and at J to 7 bases, leaving 11 bases not matched to a gene. The CDR3 DNA reads as TGTGCCAGCAGTTACCTGGGGGGACTACCCCAGAATGAGCAGTTCTTC. Protein sequence: CASSYLGGLPQNEQFF.

This chain connects TRBV5-1 to TRBJ1-1; 7 nucleotides agree with TRBD1. This CDR3 region has 14 residues. With V trimmed by 0 bases and J by 5 bases, 4 bases remained unmatched. CDR1 and CDR2 (germline): SGHRS, YFSETQ. The CDR3 DNA reads as TGCGCCAGCAGCTTGGTAGGGGGCTGGACTGAAGCTTTCTTT. This sequence encodes CASSLVGGWTEAFF.

The table lists this clone with a count of one. The J gene is TRBJ2-1, the V gene TRBV19, with 16 nucleotides matching TRBD2. Trimming at V came to 10 bases and at J to 4 bases, leaving 10 bases not matched to a gene. This CDR3 contains 17 residues. Per the germline V gene, CDR1 is LNHDA and CDR2 is SQIVND (reference sequence). CDR3 nucleotide sequence: TGTGCCACCTACTCGGGACTAGCGGGAGGGCCGTACAATGAGCAGTTCTTC. Protein: CATYSGLAGGPYNEQFF.

This clone was seen just once. V is TRBV27 and J is TRBJ2-3; 11 nucleotides align to TRBD1. CDR1 and CDR2 (germline): MNHEY, SMNVEV (reference sequence). The trim removed 4 bases at V and 4 bases at J, leaving 1 base unmatched. There are 14 residues in the CDR3. CDR3 amino acids: CASSSGQGADTQYF. Here the CDR3 DNA reads TGTGCCAGCAGTTCGGGACAGGGGGCAGATACGCAGTATTTT.

A note on this clone: Other nucleotide sequences in the sample specify the same CDR3. The chain joins TRBV7-3 to TRBJ2-3; D is possibly TRBD1 or TRBD2 (5 bases each). Trimming shortened V by 1 base and J by 1 base, and 9 bases separated the two germline ends. From germline, CDR1 is SGHTA and CDR2 FQGTGA. This CDR3 comprises 15 residues. The CDR3 DNA reads as TGTGCCAGCAGCTTAAAGGGACCTGGCACAGATACGCAGTATTTT. Its protein product is CASSLKGPGTDTQYF. The complete variable domain, with remaining parts taken from reference TRBV7-3 and TRBJ2-3, reads GAGVSQTPSNKVTEKGKYVELRCDPISGHTALYWYRQSLGQGPEFLIYFQGTGAADDSGLPNDRFFAVRPEGSVSTLKIQRTERGDSAVYLCASSLKGPGTDTQYFGPGTRLTVL.

V is TRBV4-2 and J is TRBJ2-7; maybe TRBD2 (6 bases). Germline V lookup: CDR1 LGHNA, CDR2 YNFKEQ. Trimming removed 0 bases from V and 4 bases from J, with 13 bases in between. This CDR3 has 15 residues. CDR3 nucleotides: TGTGCCAGCAGCCAAGATTCTTTCGGGAGATACGAGCAGTACTTC. Translated: CASSQDSFGRYEQYF.

The chain combines TRBV11-2 with TRBJ2-1; D unresolved. Deletions cut 2 bases from V and 8 bases from J, with 10 bases between. Germline lookup yields CDR1 SGHAT and CDR2 FQNNGV. The CDR3 runs to 13 residues. The CDR3 nucleotides read TGTGCCAGCAGCTTAACAATACAAGATGAGCAGTTCTTC. Amino acids: CASSLTIQDEQFF.

In this sample, this clone turned up once. The chain couples TRBV28 to TRBJ1-2; 9 nucleotides line up with TRBD1. The V gene's germline CDR1 is MDHEN and CDR2 SYDVKM. This CDR3 contains 14 residues. J gave up 5 bases and V 2 bases, and 3 bases lay outside the gene matches. The CDR3 coding sequence is TGTGCCAGCAGTTTACCCGACAGGGGGTATGGCTACACCTTC. Amino acid sequence: CASSLPDRGYGYTF.

The V gene is TRBV7-4, the J gene TRBJ2-1; TRBD2 matches at 13 bases. This CDR3 contains 18 residues. Germline V gene lookup returns CDR1 SGHVT and CDR2 SQSDAQ. The ends lost 5 bases at V and 4 bases at J; junction bases unmatched: 11. The CDR3 loop is CASSLGLAGVVLYNEQFF. For the CDR3, the DNA is TGTGCCAGCAGCCTAGGACTAGCGGGAGTGGTATTGTACAATGAGCAGTTCTTC.

V usage is TRBV5-6 and J usage is TRBJ2-5, with 7 bases that match TRBD1. The trim removed 3 bases at V and 2 bases at J, leaving 7 bases unmatched. Per germline, CDR1 SGHDT and CDR2 YYEEEE. CDR3 length: 15 amino acids. CDR3 sequence reads: CASSSFDRDQETQYF. The CDR3, as DNA: TGTGCCAGCAGCTCCTTCGACAGGGATCAAGAGACCCAGTACTTC.

This clone was recorded once. CDR3 in amino acids: CASRPNPQGRRETQYF. Here the CDR3 DNA reads TGTGCCAGCAGACCCAATCCCCAAGGCCGCCGCGAGACCCAGTACTTC. V is TRBV27 and J is TRBJ2-5; D ambiguous. Per the germline V gene, CDR1 is MNHEY and CDR2 is SMNVEV (reference sequence). V gave up 6 bases and J gave up 5 bases, with 22 bases separating them. CDR3 size: 16 residues.